One sample yielded the 11 T cell receptor beta chains listed below, sequenced in a study of T cell responses to AZD1222 COVID-19 vaccine. The method was immunoSEQ multiplex PCR; TCRdb's version includes in-frame clones alone and lacks a portion of them. There are some 120,000 clones in the sample; roughly 89% occur only once, and around 30% lies in the top ten. Sequencing was performed on peripheral blood, taken on day 0 of AZD1222 vaccination. These receptors came from an adult in good health.

This sequence joins TRBV9 and TRBJ1-1; the D gene is possibly TRBD1 (5 bases). Germline CDR1 SGDLS, CDR2 YYNGEE. V was shortened by 0 bases and J by 6 bases, with 9 bases between the two germline ends. The CDR3 is made up of 13 amino acids. The CDR3: CASSVVGTAEAFF. CDR3 in DNA: TGTGCCAGCAGCGTAGTCGGGACCGCTGAAGCTTTCTTT.

V gene TRBV30 combines with J gene TRBJ2-1; D not certain. Germline V gene lookup returns CDR1 GTSNPN and CDR2 SVGIG (reference sequence). The ends were cut back, 1 base at V and 8 bases at J, with 6 bases in the middle. The CDR3 runs to 11 residues. CDR3 DNA: TGTGCCTGGAGTGCCCTCGATGAGCAGTTCTTC. Translation: CAWSALDEQFF.

The chain recombines TRBV29-1 with TRBJ2-7; D might be TRBD2 (6 bases). V lost 6 bases to trimming and J lost 2 bases, with 11 bases between them. This CDR3 has 12 amino acids. Per germline, CDR1 SQVTM and CDR2 ANQGSEA. The CDR3 is CSVGGGTYEQYF. In DNA, the CDR3 is TGCAGCGTGGGTGGGGGGACCTACGAGCAGTACTTC.

The V gene is TRBV21-1, the J gene TRBJ1-2. TRBV21-1 is listed as a pseudogene. The CDR3 runs 15 residues. CDR3 amino acids: CASCAGEGGNYGYTF. Here the CDR3 DNA reads TGTGCCAGCTGCGCCGGGGAGGGAGGGAACTATGGCTACACCTTC.

This chain links TRBV10-3 with TRBJ2-1; maybe TRBD1 (5 bases). V lost 4 bases and J 4 bases, leaving 11 bases between the germline ends. This CDR3 has 14 amino acids. Germline CDR1 is ENHRY and CDR2 is SYGVKD. CDR3 nucleotide sequence: TGTGCCATCAGTGGCCAGGGTTCTTACAATGAGCAGTTCTTC. Its translation is CAISGQGSYNEQFF.

The sample holds one count of this clone. V usage is TRBV7-9 and J usage is TRBJ2-2, with unresolved D. CDR1 is SEHNR, CDR2 FQNEAQ, per germline (reference sequence). The CDR3 is 14 residues long. With 5 bases removed from V and 8 bases from J, the gap between germline ends came to 15 bases. For the CDR3, the DNA is TGTGCCAGCAGCCCCGAAGTCCGGCGAGGGGAGCTGTTTTTT. The encoded protein is CASSPEVRRGELFF.

CDR3 nucleotides: TGTGCCAGTAGTATCCTCAGCACGGGCGACTACAATGAGCAGTTCTTC. Translating gives CASSILSTGDYNEQFF. The V and J genes are TRBV19 and TRBJ2-1; unclear D gene. The V and J ends lost 3 bases and 3 bases respectively, with 15 bases between them. This CDR3 contains 16 residues. CDR1 is LNHDA and CDR2 is SQIVND in the germline V gene (reference sequence).

V and J are TRBV6-5 and TRBJ2-1, with D hard to call. With 1 base removed from V and 8 bases from J, the gap between germline ends came to 9 bases. The CDR3 has 13 residues. Germline assignment: CDR1 MNHEY and CDR2 SVGAGI. The chain's CDR3 is CASSYFPGDEQFF. CDR3 coding DNA: TGTGCCAGCAGTTACTTCCCGGGTGATGAGCAGTTCTTC.

J is TRBJ1-1 and V is TRBV6-5, with D possibly matching TRBD1 (6 bases). The germline V gene has CDR1 MNHEY and CDR2 SVGAGI. The CDR3 is 16 amino acids. Trimming removed 0 bases at V and 10 bases at J, with 21 bases between. The CDR3 region has the DNA TGTGCCAGCAGTTACTCGACCGTGGGGGGCCCTTCTAGAGCTTTCTTT. It translates to CASSYSTVGGPSRAFF.

The sample holds one count of this clone. V usage is TRBV10-3 and J usage is TRBJ1-2, with TRBD1 as a possible D gene (5 bases). The CDR3 totals 13 residues. With 6 bases removed from V and 7 bases from J, the gap between germline ends came to 15 bases. Germline CDR1 and CDR2: ENHRY and SYGVKD. In nucleotides, the CDR3 is TGTGCCATCAGGGTAGAGACAGCAGGTGGCTACACCTTC. Its protein product is CAIRVETAGGYTF.

The chain couples TRBV18 to TRBJ2-7; D unclear. The length of the CDR3 is 13 residues. Germline V gives CDR1 KGHSH, CDR2 LQKENI. V was trimmed by 4 bases and J by 5 bases, leaving 12 bases between them. CDR3 sequence reads: CASSQATSNEQYF. Here the CDR3 DNA reads TGTGCCAGCTCACAGGCCACAAGCAACGAGCAGTACTTC.